The sequence of this TCR beta chain was determined in a study of CD8+ T cells in alopecia areata. Turning to the study itself: Each day, treated patients took oral tofacitinib twice, at 5 to 10 mg per dose. Findings of the study overall: Sharing of TCRs across patients appeared less clear than in mice, possibly for HLA-related reasons. Clonality in lesional scalp, especially alopecia totalis/universalis, exceeded that of normal scalp.

RNA was isolated and reverse transcribed to cDNA, the sequencing template. Using immunoSEQ multiplex PCR, the repertoire was profiled, and TCRdb retains in-frame clones only, with some absent. The sample lists some 180,000 clones, around 63% seen once, with 1.7% in the top ten. Sampling of alopecia areata patients yielded lesional scalp punch biopsies as well as peripheral blood. As concerns this clone: Its antigen is still unknown.

V shed 6 bases, J shed 7 bases, and the junction held 14 bases outside the gene matches. Germline lookup yields CDR1 SQVTM and CDR2 ANQGSEA. CDR3 length equals 14 residues. The sequencing here drew on CD4+ T cells sorted from blood, taken at week 0. The rearrangement uses TRBV29-1 and TRBJ1-1, with TRBD1 matching 7 bases. This receptor was identified in a human donor with alopecia areata. CDR3 bases: TGCAGCGTCAAACTCAGACAGGGCTTGATTGAAGCTTTCTTT. This sequence encodes CSVKLRQGLIEAFF.